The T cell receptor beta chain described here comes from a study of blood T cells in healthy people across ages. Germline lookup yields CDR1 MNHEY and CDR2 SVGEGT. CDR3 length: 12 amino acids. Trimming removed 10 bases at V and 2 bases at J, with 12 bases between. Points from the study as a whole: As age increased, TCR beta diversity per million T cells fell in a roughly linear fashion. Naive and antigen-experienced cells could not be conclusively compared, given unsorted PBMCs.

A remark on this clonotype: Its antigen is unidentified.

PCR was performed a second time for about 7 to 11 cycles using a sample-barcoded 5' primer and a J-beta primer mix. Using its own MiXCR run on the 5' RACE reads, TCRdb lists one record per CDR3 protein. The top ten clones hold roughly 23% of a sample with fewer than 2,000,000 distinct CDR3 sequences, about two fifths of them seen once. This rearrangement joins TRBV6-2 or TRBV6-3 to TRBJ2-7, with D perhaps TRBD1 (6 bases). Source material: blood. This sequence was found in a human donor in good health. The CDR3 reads CATLRDTYEQYF. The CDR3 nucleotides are TGTGCCACCCTCCGGGACACCTACGAGCAGTACTTC.